These T cell receptor beta chains were read from a single sample in a study of T-cell memory formation after mild COVID-19. TCRdb redid the calling of the 5' RACE reads with MiXCR, one entry per CDR3 protein. The sample records under 70,000 distinct CDR3 sequences, 9.3% being singletons. Material: PBMCs or a T cell subset sorted from them (not recorded which). These receptors all come from a man between 18 and 29 years old who had mild COVID-19 (a few samples of this study predate the infection). Cell type and time point are not known. Each CDR3 is given with its conserved first and last residue. Each record gives: J gene, clone size, V gene, D gene, CDR3 protein, CDR3 DNA. The D gene is left open where the match is weak. Rows give clone size only sometimes, using once, few, many, or a class for an expanded clone.

J: TRBJ2-3; size: few; V: TRBV18; D: -; CDR3: CASSLLRGDTQYF; DNA: TGTGCCAGCTCACTTCTGAGGGGGGATACGCAGTATTTT
J: TRBJ2-2; size: -; V: TRBV7-2; D: TRBD1; CDR3: CASSPTGDTGELFF; DNA: TGTGCCAGCAGTCCCACAGGGGACACCGGGGAGCTGTTTTTT
J: TRBJ2-1; size: -; V: TRBV7-7; D: TRBD2; CDR3: CASSPSGGSYNEQFF; DNA: TGTGCTAGCAGCCCTAGCGGGGGGTCCTACAATGAGCAGTTCTTC
J: TRBJ2-3; size: many; V: TRBV7-2; D: -; CDR3: CASSLFAGSPTDTQYF; DNA: TGTGCCAGCAGCTTATTTGCAGGGTCCCCCACAGATACGCAGTATTTT
J: TRBJ1-2; size: -; V: TRBV30; D: -; CDR3: CAWSYEGIDDTF; DNA: TGTGCCTGGAGTTATGAAGGGATCGATGACACATTC
J: TRBJ2-2; size: few; V: TRBV7-3; D: -; CDR3: CASSQDGGVGELFF; DNA: TGTGCCAGCAGCCAGGATGGAGGGGTGGGGGAGCTGTTTTTT
J: TRBJ1-5; size: -; V: TRBV6-2/TRBV6-3; D: -; CDR3: CASSYGMTQGPQHF; DNA: TGTGCCAGCAGTTACGGTATGACGCAAGGGCCCCAGCATTTT
J: TRBJ2-1; size: -; V: TRBV6-4; D: -; CDR3: CASSVSSGSRNEQFF; DNA: TGTGCCAGCAGTGTAAGTTCGGGCTCGCGGAATGAGCAGTTCTTC
J: TRBJ2-3; size: few; V: TRBV10-2; D: -; CDR3: CASLLLRGGTNTQYF; DNA: TGCGCCAGCCTGCTCCTCCGCGGCGGCACAAATACGCAGTATTTT
J: TRBJ1-5; size: -; V: TRBV7-9; D: -; CDR3: CASSLSGDRNQPQHF; DNA: TGTGCCAGCAGCTTATCGGGGGACCGGAATCAGCCCCAGCATTTT
J: TRBJ1-5; size: few; V: TRBV6-1; D: -; CDR3: CASSGQGYSNQPQHF; DNA: TGTGCCAGCAGTGGCCAGGGATATAGCAATCAGCCCCAGCATTTT
J: TRBJ1-2; size: few; V: TRBV27; D: TRBD1; CDR3: CASSLKGDRGRGYTF; DNA: TGTGCCAGCAGTTTAAAAGGGGACAGGGGTCGTGGCTACACCTTC
J: TRBJ2-1; size: few; V: TRBV5-5; D: -; CDR3: CASSLEGRFPFREQFF; DNA: TGTGCCAGCAGCTTGGAGGGGAGATTCCCTTTTCGGGAGCAGTTCTTC
J: TRBJ1-4; size: -; V: TRBV7-9; D: -; CDR3: CASSFQAAGSEKLFF; DNA: TGTGCCAGCAGTTTTCAGGCGGCAGGGAGTGAAAAACTGTTTTTT
J: TRBJ1-3; size: -; V: TRBV5-1; D: -; CDR3: CASSAGLYSGNTIYF; DNA: TGCGCCAGCAGCGCCGGACTGTACTCTGGAAACACCATATATTTT
J: TRBJ1-6; size: -; V: TRBV7-9; D: -; CDR3: CASSLGNSPLHF; DNA: TGTGCCAGCAGCTTAGGGAACTCACCCCTCCACTTT
J: TRBJ2-7; size: -; V: TRBV5-6; D: TRBD1; CDR3: CASSLDRGAYEQYF; DNA: TGTGCCAGCAGCCTGGACAGGGGAGCCTACGAGCAGTACTTC
J: TRBJ1-2; size: few; V: TRBV6-6; D: -; CDR3: CASSYSVGDGYTF; DNA: TGTGCCAGCAGTTACTCGGTGGGAGATGGCTACACCTTC
J: TRBJ1-5; size: few; V: TRBV12-3/TRBV12-4; D: -; CDR3: CASTLREGNRNQPQHF; DNA: TGTGCCAGCACACTCAGGGAAGGAAACAGAAATCAGCCCCAGCATTTT
J: TRBJ2-5; size: few; V: TRBV7-8; D: TRBD2; CDR3: CASRRGTTRQETQYF; DNA: TGTGCCAGCAGGCGAGGGACTACCAGACAAGAGACCCAGTACTTC
J: TRBJ2-3; size: few; V: TRBV5-1; D: TRBD2; CDR3: CASRPASGGAEDTQYF; DNA: TGCGCCAGCAGACCAGCTAGCGGGGGGGCCGAAGATACGCAGTATTTT
J: TRBJ1-2; size: -; V: TRBV4-3; D: -; CDR3: CASSPAWGGQGYTF; DNA: TGCGCCAGCAGCCCGGCTTGGGGGGGGCAGGGCTACACCTTC
J: TRBJ1-4; size: -; V: TRBV5-1; D: -; CDR3: CASSPDFGVELFF; DNA: TGCGCCAGCAGCCCAGACTTCGGTGTGGAACTGTTTTTT
J: TRBJ2-3; size: many; V: TRBV4-3; D: -; CDR3: CASSQVTLVGGLPDTQYF; DNA: TGCGCCAGCAGCCAAGTAACCCTAGTGGGGGGGCTTCCAGATACGCAGTATTTT
J: TRBJ2-7; size: -; V: TRBV7-9; D: -; CDR3: CASSLDWGEQYF; DNA: TGTGCCAGCAGCTTAGATTGGGGCGAGCAGTACTTC
J: TRBJ2-1; size: many; V: TRBV15; D: TRBD2; CDR3: CATSRDSGTSGKEQFF; DNA: TGTGCCACCAGCAGAGATTCCGGGACTAGCGGTAAGGAGCAGTTCTTC
J: TRBJ1-5; size: -; V: TRBV6-2/TRBV6-3; D: -; CDR3: CASSDQVLEPQHF; DNA: TGTGCCAGCAGCGATCAGGTTTTGGAGCCCCAGCATTTT
J: TRBJ2-5; size: many; V: TRBV7-2; D: -; CDR3: CASSFAGTETQYF; DNA: TGTGCCAGCAGCTTTGCGGGGACAGAGACCCAGTACTTC
J: TRBJ1-2; size: few; V: TRBV20-1; D: TRBD1; CDR3: CSATGTGAYGYTF; DNA: TGCAGTGCTACGGGGACAGGGGCCTATGGCTACACCTTC